Following are 6 T cell receptor beta chains from one sample sequenced in a study of T cell responses to AZD1222 COVID-19 vaccine. The table came from immunoSEQ multiplex PCR; TCRdb's copy has only in-frame clones and leaves some out. The sample consists of about 160,000 clones, 90% of them appearing once. Sequencing was performed on peripheral blood, taken on day 0 of AZD1222 vaccination. The origin of the receptors is an adult in good health.

The chain combines TRBV2 with TRBJ2-1; 7 bases align to TRBD1. Germline values: CDR1 SNHLY, CDR2 FYNNEI. There are 15 residues in the CDR3. The V segment lost 5 bases and the J segment 4 bases; nucleotides outside the gene matches: 8. The CDR3 sequence is CASSTGAPGYNEQFF. The CDR3 DNA reads TGTGCCAGCAGTACAGGGGCCCCCGGATACAATGAGCAGTTCTTC.

A remark on this clone: Germline and junction disagree at one end, which may indicate a read error. The V and J genes are TRBV7-7 and TRBJ1-6; TRBD1 aligns across 8 bases. This CDR3 contains 18 residues. Germline V CDR1 and CDR2: SSHAT, FNYEAQ (reference sequence). Written as DNA, the CDR3 is TGTGCTAGCAGCTTAGAGGACGGGACAGGTCTTTTTAATTCACCCCTCCACTTT. It codes for CASSLEDGTGLFNSPLHF.

The chain links TRBV19 to TRBJ2-1; no clear D. The V and J ends lost 4 bases and 8 bases respectively, with 12 bases between them. CDR1 and CDR2 (germline): LNHDA, SQIVND (reference sequence). The length of the CDR3 is 13 residues. In nucleotides, the CDR3 is TGTGCCAGTAGTACCCCGGCCGGCCATGAGCAGTTCTTC. This codes for CASSTPAGHEQFF.

The chain has TRBV7-2 and TRBJ2-3; 9 bases line up with TRBD1. Trimming at V came to 5 bases and at J to 5 bases, leaving 8 bases not matched to a gene. This CDR3 has 15 amino acids. Germline V gene lookup returns CDR1 SGHTA and CDR2 FQGNSA. The CDR3 nucleotides read TGTGCCAGCAGCCACTGGACAGGGGTAGGAGATACGCAGTATTTT. Amino acid sequence: CASSHWTGVGDTQYF.

This clone was counted between two and nine times. The genes are TRBV12-3 or TRBV12-4 and TRBJ2-3; D is possibly TRBD2 (6 bases). The V end lost 3 bases, the J end lost 7 bases, and 11 bases lay between the germline ends. The CDR3 length is 13 residues. The DNA for the CDR3 is TGTGCCAGCAGTTTTGGGGGGAAAAATACGCAGTATTTT. It translates to CASSFGGKNTQYF.

This rearrangement joins TRBV15 to TRBJ2-1; a possible D gene is TRBD2 (5 bases). Germline V gene sequence: CDR1 LNHNV, CDR2 YYDKDF (reference sequence). V was pared by 0 bases and J by 7 bases, with 13 bases between. The CDR3 runs 15 residues. The CDR3 DNA reads TGTGCCACCAGCAGAGATTTGGCGGGTGCGAATGAGCAGTTCTTC. This translates into CATSRDLAGANEQFF.